Included here is one T cell receptor (beta chain) sequence, with context. Looked up from germline, CDR1 is GTSNPN and CDR2 is SVGIG (reference sequence). The CDR3 length is 13 residues. Trimming cost V 0 bases and J 1 base, with 3 bases left between them. This specimen belongs to a study of blood T cell repertoires in COVID-19. Sequenced by immunoSEQ multiplex PCR; TCRdb stores in-frame clones only, minus some. The sample contains a few hundred thousand clones, approximately 90% of which appear only once. The sample consisted of PBMCs or T cells enriched from blood (not recorded which). The chain uses TRBV30 and TRBJ1-4; D is unresolved. The receptor comes from a woman younger than 35 who had recovered from COVID-19. Written as DNA, the CDR3 is TGTGCCTGGAGTGTTAGAACTAATGAAAAACTGTTTTTT. Residues: CAWSVRTNEKLFF.